Following are 2 T cell receptor beta chains from one sample sequenced in a study of T cell repertoires in cytomegalovirus infection. These receptors have no known antigen. TCRdb independently ran MiXCR on the reads; one entry per CDR3 protein. The sample yields about 150,000 distinct CDR3 sequences, roughly 32% seen once. This sample comprised CD8+ T cells from cultured PBMCs, obtained from culture after CMV antigen stimulation. Receptor source: a human donor in good health (CMV status not recorded). Some clones in this sample may be carry-over from other donors' samples.

J is TRBJ2-1 and V is TRBV2; TRBD2 matches 9 bases. Per germline, CDR1 SNHLY and CDR2 FYNNEI. The CDR3 extends over 15 amino acids. With 7 bases clipped from V and 5 bases from J, the junction kept 9 bases outside the gene matches. CDR3 nucleotide sequence: TGTGCCAGCAAACCGGGAGCGGGGGGCCACAATGAGCAGTTCTTC. It is translated as CASKPGAGGHNEQFF.

This chain joins TRBV20-1 and TRBJ2-5, with 8 bases matching TRBD2. V was pared by 4 bases and J by 3 bases, with 7 bases of the junction left unmatched. The germline CDR1 and CDR2 sequences are DFQATT and SNEGSKA (reference sequence). The CDR3 spans 14 residues. The CDR3 DNA follows: TGCAGTGCTACCAGGACTAGCCCAGAAGAGACCCAGTACTTC. Amino acid sequence: CSATRTSPEETQYF.